This T cell receptor beta chain was recorded in a study of blood T cell repertoires in COVID-19. The wider study: From the United States, Italy and Spain came samples of acute and convalescent COVID-19.

Authors' processing steps: Nucleated cell counts were estimated from reference gene primer amplification. Sequenced by immunoSEQ multiplex PCR; TCRdb stores in-frame clones only, minus some. The D gene and trimming were derived from the DNA, and the V and J assignments and clone size from that table. The data contain roughly 53,000 clones, roughly 84% of them singletons. The CDR3 is 13 amino acids. Germline loops: CDR1 MDHEN, CDR2 SYDVKM. Trimming removed 3 bases from V and 4 bases from J; junction bases left unmatched: 2. Only one count was recorded for this clone. This chain connects TRBV28 to TRBJ1-2; 7 bases are a match to TRBD1. The sequence was collected from a human donor in a cohort sampled during active COVID-19. The sample taken for sequencing was peripheral blood. The CDR3 DNA reads as TGTGCCAGCAGTTTCCGGACAGGCTATGGCTACACCTTC. Its protein is CASSFRTGYGYTF.